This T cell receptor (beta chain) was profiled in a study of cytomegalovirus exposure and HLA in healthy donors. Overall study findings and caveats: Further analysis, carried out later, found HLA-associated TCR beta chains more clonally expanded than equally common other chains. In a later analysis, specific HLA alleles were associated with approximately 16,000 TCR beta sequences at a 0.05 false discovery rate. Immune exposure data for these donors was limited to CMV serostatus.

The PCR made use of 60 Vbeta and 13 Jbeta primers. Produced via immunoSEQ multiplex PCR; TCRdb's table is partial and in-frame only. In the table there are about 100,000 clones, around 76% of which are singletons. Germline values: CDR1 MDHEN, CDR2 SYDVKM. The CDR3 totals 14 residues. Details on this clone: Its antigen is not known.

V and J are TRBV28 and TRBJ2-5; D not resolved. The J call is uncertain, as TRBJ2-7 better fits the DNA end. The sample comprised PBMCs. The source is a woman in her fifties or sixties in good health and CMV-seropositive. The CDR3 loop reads CASSPPGLVYEQYF. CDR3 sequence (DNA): TGTGCCAGCAGTCCCCCTGGGCTGGTCTACGAGCAGTACTTC.